This T cell receptor (beta chain) came from a study of CD8 T cells in ankylosing spondylitis. Broader study findings: In ankylosing spondylitis blood, a motif of roughly eight highly homologous TCR beta variants appeared characteristic. The authors reported significant enrichment of disease-linked clones in matched ankylosing spondylitis synovial fluid.

CDR1 and CDR2 (germline): SGHRS, YFSETQ. The length of the CDR3 is 16 residues. V dropped 1 base and J dropped 0 bases, with 10 bases sitting between them. Quantitative 5'-RACE with molecular barcodes was used to make the TCR beta libraries. TCRdb re-called the 5' RACE reads with MiXCR, one entry per CDR3 protein. This sample yields more than 250,000 distinct CDR3 sequences, of which around a tenth are seen a single time; around 10% belongs to the top ten. A note on this clonotype: No antigen is known for it.

The chain recombines TRBV5-1 with TRBJ2-2; D uncertain. The clonotype originates from a female donor with ankylosing spondylitis or in good health (not recorded which). Sequencing was performed on blood, either unsorted or a sorted T cell fraction (not recorded which). This CDR3 reads CASSLTAAPNTGELFF. The CDR3 DNA is TGCGCCAGCAGCTTGACTGCGGCTCCGAACACCGGGGAGCTGTTTTTT.